These 17 T cell receptor beta chains originate from one sample sequenced in a study of blood T cell repertoires in COVID-19. Sequenced by immunoSEQ multiplex PCR; TCRdb stores in-frame clones only, minus some. The data show fewer than 250,000 clones, around nine tenths seen once. Specimen: peripheral blood. Receptors originate from a man aged 25-40 years with COVID-19, enrolled during active disease.

As DNA, the CDR3 is TGTGCCAGCGAGACTAGCGGGGGGCCGGCCCAGTACTTC. Protein product: CASETSGGPAQYF. The V call is TRBV2, the J call TRBJ2-5; 13 bases fit TRBD2. The CDR3 consists of 13 residues. Germline CDR1 SNHLY, CDR2 FYNNEI. V lost 8 bases to trimming and J lost 9 bases; unmatched junction nucleotides: 6.

V is TRBV19 and J is TRBJ2-1; the D gene is possibly TRBD2 (5 bases). CDR1 and CDR2 (germline): LNHDA, SQIVND (reference sequence). Trimming cost V 1 base and J 8 bases, with 18 bases left between them. The CDR3 covers 16 residues. The CDR3 is CASSIGDYFAEDEQFF. The CDR3 DNA follows: TGTGCCAGTAGTATAGGCGACTATTTCGCCGAGGATGAGCAGTTCTTC.

Only a few counts were recorded for this clone. This chain's CDR3 is CASSQEGGADEKLFF. The DNA for the CDR3 is TGTGCCAGCAGCCAAGAAGGTGGGGCAGATGAAAAACTGTTTTTT. This chain joins TRBV4-2 and TRBJ1-4; weak D call: TRBD1 (5 bases). The CDR3 has 15 amino acids. The V end lost 0 bases, the J end lost 6 bases, and 11 bases lay between the germline ends. The germline CDR1 and CDR2 sequences are LGHNA and YNFKEQ.

The gene calls are TRBV30 and TRBJ1-3; no clear D gene. CDR1 is GTSNPN and CDR2 is SVGIG in the germline V gene (reference sequence). The CDR3 spans 15 residues. V dropped 4 bases and J dropped 2 bases, with 15 bases sitting between them. CDR3 protein: CAWIPRRATGNTIYF. Written as DNA, the CDR3 is TGTGCCTGGATCCCACGGAGGGCAACTGGAAACACCATATATTTT.

Only one count was recorded for this clone. J is TRBJ2-1 and V is TRBV5-4, with D perhaps matching TRBD1 (6 bases). The CDR3 runs 15 residues. Germline V gene lookup returns CDR1 SGHNT and CDR2 YYREEE (reference sequence). Trimming removed 1 base from V and 0 bases from J, with 8 bases in between. Written as DNA, the CDR3 is TGTGCCAGCAGCTTGAGAGGGGGCTCCTACAATGAGCAGTTCTTC. This codes for CASSLRGGSYNEQFF.

The rearrangement joins TRBV18 to TRBJ1-2; D possibly corresponds to TRBD1 (6 bases). V dropped 3 bases and J dropped 8 bases, with 16 bases sitting between them. This CDR3 has 14 amino acids. CDR1 and CDR2 from the germline V gene are KGHSH and LQKENI. As DNA, the CDR3 is TGTGCCAGCTCACCGCAGGACAGCCCGTTGGGCTACACCTTC. It yields the protein CASSPQDSPLGYTF.

The gene calls are TRBV11-2 and TRBJ2-7, with a tentative D call TRBD2 (5 bases). The germline gives CDR1 SGHAT, CDR2 FQNNGV. The CDR3 totals 13 residues. Trimming left V 5 bases short and J 6 bases short, with 14 bases between. The CDR3 spells CASSPGGYGEQYF. The CDR3 DNA reads as TGTGCCAGCAGCCCAGGAGGTTACGGCGAGCAGTACTTC.

This clone was observed a single time. This rearrangement joins TRBV10-2 to TRBJ1-3; a possible D gene is TRBD1 (5 bases). Trimming shortened V by 8 bases and J by 6 bases, and 14 bases separated the two germline ends. This CDR3 has 13 residues. Germline V gene data show CDR1 as WSHSY and CDR2 as SAAADI. The CDR3 is CASSEQVSNTIYF. The DNA for the CDR3 is TGCGCCAGCTCAGAACAGGTTTCAAACACCATATATTTT.

The chain links TRBV29-1 to TRBJ1-5; TRBD1 matches at 10 bases. CDR1 and CDR2 from the germline V gene are SQVTM and ANQGSEA. The V and J ends lost 7 bases and 6 bases, in that order; junction bases with no gene match: 6. The CDR3 consists of 13 residues. The DNA for the CDR3 is TGCAGCGCGGGACAGGGGCAAGGTCAGCCCCAGCATTTT. Translating gives CSAGQGQGQPQHF.

V and J are TRBV21-1 and TRBJ1-2; the table calls TRBD1, which could not be checked here. TRBV21-1 is recorded as a pseudogene. This CDR3 spans 18 amino acids. The CDR3 sequence is CASSKEVLFGTGGRGYTF. As DNA, the CDR3 is TGTGCCAGCAGCAAAGAGGTCCTTTTTGGGACAGGGGGTAGGGGCTACACCTTC.

The chain joins TRBV9 to TRBJ2-1, with D uncertain. CDR1 SGDLS and CDR2 YYNGEE come from the germline V gene. This CDR3 has 14 amino acids. The V end was cut by 2 bases, the J end by 3 bases, with 9 bases between. CDR3 region: CASSVGSGYNEQFF. CDR3 bases: TGTGCCAGCAGCGTTGGTAGTGGCTACAATGAGCAGTTCTTC. The variable domain in full, with the rest retrieved from reference TRBV9 and TRBJ2-1, is DSGVTQTPKHLITATGQRVTLRCSPRSGDLSVYWYQQSLDQGLQFLIQYYNGEERAKGNILERFSAQQFPDLHSELNLSSLELGDSALYFCASSVGSGYNEQFFGPGTRLTVL.

The gene calls are TRBV18 and TRBJ1-1; 7 nucleotides align to TRBD1. V lost 6 bases and J lost 8; bases outside the gene matches: 9. The germline V gene encodes CDR1 KGHSH and CDR2 LQKENI. The CDR3 is 13 residues long. In DNA form, the CDR3 reads TGTGCCAGCTCCCCCCAGGGGGATAAGGAAGCTTTCTTT. This gives the protein CASSPQGDKEAFF.

As to this clone: The identical CDR3 is also encoded by other nucleotide sequences in the sample. The gene calls are TRBV11-2 and TRBJ2-1, with TRBD2 matching 12 bases. CDR1 and CDR2 from the germline V gene are SGHAT and FQNNGV. This CDR3 region has 15 residues. Trimming at V came to 4 bases and at J to 3 bases, leaving 1 base not matched to a gene. The CDR3 nucleotides read TGTGCCAGCAGCTCACTAGCGGGGGGCTACAATGAGCAGTTCTTC. Its translation: CASSSLAGGYNEQFF.

This sequence joins TRBV15 and TRBJ2-5; D perhaps matches TRBD1 (7 bases). V was cut by 1 base and J by 6 bases, with 18 bases left in between. There are 16 residues in the CDR3. Germline values: CDR1 LNHNV, CDR2 YYDKDF (reference sequence). CDR3 bases: TGTGCCACCAGCAGAGGACAGGGAGGTGAAGTGAAGACCCAGTACTTC. Amino acids: CATSRGQGGEVKTQYF. The full variable domain, with the rest looked up from reference TRBV15 and TRBJ2-5, is DAMVIQNPRYQVTQFGKPVTLSCSQTLNHNVMYWYQQKSSQAPKLLFHYYDKDFNNEADTPDNFQSRRPNTSFCFLDIRSPGLGDTAMYLCATSRGQGGEVKTQYFGPGTRLLVL.

V gene TRBV19 combines with J gene TRBJ1-2; TRBD1 is a possible D gene (5 bases). The CDR3 has 12 residues. The V end lost 5 bases, the J end lost 6 bases, and 10 bases lay between the germline ends. Germline CDR1 is LNHDA and CDR2 is SQIVND (reference sequence). The CDR3 reads CASSVRGDGYTF. The CDR3 DNA sequence: TGTGCCAGTAGTGTAAGGGGCGATGGCTACACCTTC.

About this clone: Other DNA sequences in the sample encode the same CDR3. The chain recombines TRBV7-2 with TRBJ1-2; a weak D match, TRBD1 (5 bases). The V gene lost 0 bases and the J gene lost 2 bases, with 7 bases spanning the gap. This CDR3 has 14 amino acids. The germline CDR1 and CDR2 sequences are SGHTA and FQGNSA. The CDR3 here is CASSLAGLNYGYTF. The CDR3 region has the DNA TGTGCCAGCAGCTTAGCGGGACTAAACTATGGCTACACCTTC.

The rearrangement joins TRBV10-2 to TRBJ1-5; tentative D call: TRBD1 (5 bases). The CDR3 loop spans 14 amino acids. Germline lookup yields CDR1 WSHSY and CDR2 SAAADI. V gave up 6 bases and J gave up 5 bases, with 14 bases separating them. The CDR3 loop reads CASSADSRDQPQHF. In DNA form, the CDR3 reads TGCGCCAGCAGCGCCGACAGCAGAGATCAGCCCCAGCATTTT.